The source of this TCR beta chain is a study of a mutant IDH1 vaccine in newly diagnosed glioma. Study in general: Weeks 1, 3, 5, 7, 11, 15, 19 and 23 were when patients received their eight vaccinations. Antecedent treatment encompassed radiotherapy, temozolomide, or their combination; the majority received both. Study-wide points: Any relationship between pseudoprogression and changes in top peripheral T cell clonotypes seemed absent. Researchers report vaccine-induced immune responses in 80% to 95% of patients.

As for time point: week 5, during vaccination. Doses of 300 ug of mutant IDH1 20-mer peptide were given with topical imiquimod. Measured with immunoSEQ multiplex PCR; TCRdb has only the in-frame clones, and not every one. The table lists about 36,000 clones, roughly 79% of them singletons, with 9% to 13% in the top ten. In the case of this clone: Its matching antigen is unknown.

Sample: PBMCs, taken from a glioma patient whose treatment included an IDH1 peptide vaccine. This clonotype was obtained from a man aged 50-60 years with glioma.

CDR3 sequence reads: CATSRELGQGGNTIYF. The CDR3 coding sequence is TGTGCCACCAGCCGCGAGCTGGGACAGGGAGGAAACACCATATATTTT. This sequence joins TRBV15 and TRBJ1-3; 9 nucleotides line up with TRBD1. CDR1 is LNHNV, CDR2 YYDKDF, per germline (reference sequence). The CDR3 spans 16 residues. J gave up 4 bases and V 5 bases, and 9 bases lay outside the gene matches.